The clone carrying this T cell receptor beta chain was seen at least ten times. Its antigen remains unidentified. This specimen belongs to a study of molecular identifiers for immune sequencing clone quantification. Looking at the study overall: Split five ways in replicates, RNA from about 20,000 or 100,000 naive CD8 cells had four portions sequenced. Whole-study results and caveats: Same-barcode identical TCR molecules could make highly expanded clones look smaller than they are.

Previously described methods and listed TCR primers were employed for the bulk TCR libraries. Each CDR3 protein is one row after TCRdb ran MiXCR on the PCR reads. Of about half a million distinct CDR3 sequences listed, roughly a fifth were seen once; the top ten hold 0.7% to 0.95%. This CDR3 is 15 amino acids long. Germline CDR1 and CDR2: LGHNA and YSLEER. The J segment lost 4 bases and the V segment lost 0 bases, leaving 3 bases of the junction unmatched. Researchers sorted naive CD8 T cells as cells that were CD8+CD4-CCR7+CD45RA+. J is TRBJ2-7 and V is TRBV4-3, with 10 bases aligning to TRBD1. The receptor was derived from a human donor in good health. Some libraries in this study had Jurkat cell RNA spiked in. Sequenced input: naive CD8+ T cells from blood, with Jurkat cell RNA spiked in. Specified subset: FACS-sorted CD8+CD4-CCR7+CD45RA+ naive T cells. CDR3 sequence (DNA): TGCGCCAGCAGCCAAGATCCGGGACAGGGGTACGAGCAGTACTTC. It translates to CASSQDPGQGYEQYF.